These 29 T cell receptor beta chains were all obtained from the same sample, sequenced in a study of cytomegalovirus exposure and HLA in healthy donors. Primers for the PCR totalled 60 Vbeta and 13 Jbeta. The data were produced by immunoSEQ multiplex PCR, yet TCRdb's version contains in-frame clones alone and is incomplete. The sample lists 110,000 or so clones, around 85% occurring once. The sample consisted of PBMCs. The receptors originated from a man aged 30 to 45 in good health and CMV-seropositive.

The chain has TRBV25-1 and TRBJ2-5; 9 bases are a match to TRBD1. After removal of 9 bases from V and 1 base from J, the junction contained 0 bases not matched to a gene. This CDR3 has 12 amino acids. Germline values: CDR1 MGHDK, CDR2 SYGVNS. The CDR3 is CARQGAQETQYF. For the CDR3, the DNA is TGTGCCAGACAGGGGGCCCAAGAGACCCAGTACTTC.

The CDR3 loop reads CASTPGQGYGYTF. The CDR3 region has the DNA TGTGCCAGCACACCGGGACAGGGCTATGGCTACACCTTC. The rearrangement links TRBV28 to TRBJ1-2; TRBD1 matches at 9 bases. CDR1 is MDHEN and CDR2 is SYDVKM in the germline V gene. The CDR3 covers 13 residues. The V and J ends lost 7 bases and 4 bases, in that order; junction bases with no gene match: 4.

The chain links TRBV28 to TRBJ1-6; D not resolved. Germline V gene lookup returns CDR1 MDHEN and CDR2 SYDVKM. The CDR3 length is 19 residues. The V end lost 4 bases, the J end lost 7 bases, and 26 bases lay between the germline ends. The CDR3, as DNA: TGTGCCAGCAGTTCCCGGGGTTTGAGTTCTGTGCGGATAAATTCACCCCTCCACTTT. As protein: CASSSRGLSSVRINSPLHF.

This chain uses TRBV5-8 with TRBJ1-4; 10 nucleotides agree with TRBD1. Germline loops: CDR1 SGHTS, CDR2 YDEGEE. The junction had 5 bases not matched to a gene; V was cut back by 4 bases and J by 8 bases. This CDR3 comprises 14 residues. CDR3 in DNA: TGTGCCAGCAGCCAGGACAGGGGGGACGAAAAACTGTTTTTT. Encoded protein: CASSQDRGDEKLFF.

This clone was counted a single time. The rearrangement uses TRBV21-1 and TRBJ1-1. TRBV21-1 has pseudogene status. The CDR3 has 9 residues. CDR3 coding DNA: TGTGCCAGCGAAAAAGAGGGTTTCTTT. Translating it yields CASEKEGFF.

The chain combines TRBV2 with TRBJ2-7, with 8 bases matching TRBD1. CDR3 length: 12 amino acids. V lost 6 bases and J lost 3; bases outside the gene matches: 1. CDR1 is SNHLY, CDR2 FYNNEI, per germline. The CDR3 DNA reads TGTGCCAGCAGGGACAGGGTCTACGAGCAGTACTTC. Translation: CASRDRVYEQYF.

The chain is built from TRBV30 and TRBJ2-3; no reliable D call. Trimming cost V 2 bases and J 4 bases, with 7 bases left between them. From germline, CDR1 is GTSNPN and CDR2 SVGIG (reference sequence). The CDR3 length is 12 residues. The CDR3 DNA is TGTGCCTGGAGTTACTCATCAGATACGCAGTATTTT. Translating gives CAWSYSSDTQYF.

In this sample, this clone turned up once. The chain recombines TRBV7-2 with TRBJ1-4, with D possibly being TRBD1 (6 bases). The length of the CDR3 is 16 residues. From germline, CDR1 is SGHTA and CDR2 FQGNSA. V dropped 4 bases and J dropped 8 bases, with 20 bases sitting between them. CDR3 coding DNA: TGTGCCAGCAGCTCGCGCAATCAGGGGAATCGGGAAAAACTGTTTTTT. Protein: CASSSRNQGNREKLFF.

The rearrangement uses TRBV30 and TRBJ1-6, with 8 bases fitting TRBD1. V was clipped by 2 bases and J by 11 bases; unmatched bases: 5. The CDR3 consists of 13 residues. CDR1 is GTSNPN, CDR2 SVGIG, per germline (reference sequence). DNA for the CDR3: TGTGCCTGGAGTAACAGGGGGACTACACCCCTCCACTTT. It encodes CAWSNRGTTPLHF.

The J gene is TRBJ2-7, the V gene TRBV7-2; 10 bases align to TRBD2. CDR1 and CDR2 from the germline V gene are SGHTA and FQGNSA. The CDR3 is 15 amino acids. Trimming at V came to 5 bases and at J to 6 bases, leaving 10 bases not matched to a gene. The CDR3 reads CASSPSGGGAFEQYF. In DNA, the CDR3 is TGTGCCAGCAGCCCTAGCGGGGGAGGGGCGTTCGAGCAGTACTTC.

The chain links TRBV18 to TRBJ2-7; TRBD1 matches 7 bases. Germline V lookup: CDR1 KGHSH, CDR2 LQKENI. The CDR3 has 12 amino acids. The junction had 3 bases not matched to a gene; V was cut back by 3 bases and J by 7 bases. CDR3 loop: CASSPPGGEQYF. The DNA for the CDR3 is TGTGCCAGCTCACCCCCAGGGGGTGAGCAGTACTTC.

The chain has TRBV10-3 and TRBJ1-2; 7 nucleotides align to TRBD1. The CDR3 spans 17 residues. Germline assignment: CDR1 ENHRY and CDR2 SYGVKD. After removal of 0 bases from V and 3 bases from J, the junction contained 10 bases not matched to a gene. CDR3 loop: CAISESTPLGGHYGYTF. The DNA for the CDR3 is TGTGCCATCAGTGAGTCGACCCCCCTAGGGGGCCACTATGGCTACACCTTC.

The genes are TRBV5-1 and TRBJ2-3; 11 nucleotides line up with TRBD2. Germline assignment: CDR1 SGHRS and CDR2 YFSETQ. This CDR3 comprises 17 residues. Trimming took 4 bases from V and 6 from J; bases not matched to a gene: 13. The CDR3 sequence is CASSPGSLAGGGDTQYF. CDR3 coding DNA: TGCGCCAGCAGCCCCGGTTCCCTAGCGGGGGGTGGTGATACGCAGTATTTT.

This clone was counted a few times. The V gene is TRBV9, the J gene TRBJ2-4, with TRBD2 matching over 10 bases. CDR3 length: 15 residues. Germline V gives CDR1 SGDLS, CDR2 YYNGEE. With 2 bases clipped from V and 5 bases from J, the junction kept 4 bases outside the gene matches. The CDR3 nucleotides read TGTGCCAGCAGCGTGTCAGCGGGGGGGGAAAACATTCAGTACTTC. Translated: CASSVSAGGENIQYF. Together with reference TRBV9 and TRBJ2-4, the CDR3 gives the full variable domain: DSGVTQTPKHLITATGQRVTLRCSPRSGDLSVYWYQQSLDQGLQFLIQYYNGEERAKGNILERFSAQQFPDLHSELNLSSLELGDSALYFCASSVSAGGENIQYFGAGTRLSVL.

The V call is TRBV7-9, the J call TRBJ2-1; 9 bases map to TRBD1. The junction had 3 bases not matched to a gene; V was cut back by 5 bases and J by 1 base. The V gene's germline CDR1 is SEHNR and CDR2 FQNEAQ (reference sequence). The CDR3 consists of 15 residues. The CDR3 sequence: CASSQDRGSYNEQFF. CDR3 coding DNA: TGTGCCAGCAGCCAGGACAGGGGATCCTACAATGAGCAGTTCTTC.

The chain combines TRBV7-9 with TRBJ1-1, with TRBD1 matching over 10 bases. CDR1 and CDR2 from the germline V gene are SEHNR and FQNEAQ (reference sequence). The junction had 5 bases not matched to a gene; V was cut back by 7 bases and J by 0 bases. CDR3 size: 15 residues. The CDR3 spells CASTSGTGVNTEAFF. CDR3 nucleotides: TGTGCCAGCACCTCGGGGACAGGGGTGAACACTGAAGCTTTCTTT.

J is TRBJ2-7 and V is TRBV5-1; D is possibly TRBD2 (7 bases). Germline V gene sequence: CDR1 SGHRS, CDR2 YFSETQ. CDR3 length equals 15 residues. Trimming cost V 0 bases and J 5 bases, with 15 bases left between them. CDR3 coding DNA: TGCGCCAGCAGCTTGGAGGGGGGGGGCTGGAACGAGCAGTACTTC. Amino acid sequence: CASSLEGGGWNEQYF.

The gene calls are TRBV7-2 and TRBJ1-4; D not resolved. Deletions cut 4 bases from V and 8 bases from J, with 8 bases between. Germline V gene lookup returns CDR1 SGHTA and CDR2 FQGNSA. This CDR3 is 12 amino acids long. CDR3 sequence (DNA): TGTGCCAGCAGCTCCCCCGCGGAAAAACTGTTTTTT. Encoded protein: CASSSPAEKLFF.

This clone was found a few times. The chain links TRBV18 to TRBJ1-1, with a tentative D call TRBD1 (5 bases). CDR3 length equals 14 residues. Germline V gene data show CDR1 as KGHSH and CDR2 as LQKENI. V was trimmed by 1 base and J by 7 bases, leaving 13 bases between them. The CDR3 loop reads CASSPQGSRGEAFF. The CDR3 DNA is TGTGCCAGCTCACCACAGGGGTCTAGGGGTGAAGCTTTCTTT.

The V and J genes are TRBV4-1 and TRBJ1-2; D unclear. The CDR3 consists of 14 residues. Trimming removed 4 bases at V and 2 bases at J, with 11 bases between. Germline V CDR1 and CDR2: MGHRA, YSYEKL. The CDR3: CASSRRGGNYGYTF. CDR3 in DNA: TGCGCCAGCAGCCGCCGGGGAGGAAACTATGGCTACACCTTC.

The chain has TRBV18 and TRBJ1-1; 7 bases match TRBD1. Germline loops: CDR1 KGHSH, CDR2 LQKENI. V trimming: 3 bases; J trimming: 3 bases; junction bases outside the gene matches: 10. CDR3 length: 16 residues. CDR3 sequence (DNA): TGTGCCAGCTCACCGCCCAGGGGGAATAAATACACTGAAGCTTTCTTT. It encodes CASSPPRGNKYTEAFF.

The chain has TRBV6-6 and TRBJ2-1; 12 bases are shared with TRBD2. Germline V gene sequence: CDR1 MNHNY, CDR2 SVGAGI (reference sequence). V shed 10 bases, J shed 14 bases, and the junction held 15 bases outside the gene matches. CDR3 size: 14 residues. The CDR3: CATGKTSGGPDEFF. The CDR3 nucleotides are TGTGCCACAGGAAAGACTAGCGGGGGTCCAGATGAGTTCTTC.

The CDR3 is CASSYRGNEQYF. In nucleotides, the CDR3 is TGTGCCAGCAGTTACAGGGGGAACGAGCAGTACTTC. This chain joins TRBV25-1 and TRBJ2-5; TRBD1 aligns across 8 bases. The DNA end lines up better with TRBJ2-7; the J call may be wrong. CDR1 is MGHDK, CDR2 SYGVNS, per germline. The CDR3 runs 12 residues.

The genes are TRBV5-1 and TRBJ1-4; 7 positions agree with TRBD1. Germline lookup yields CDR1 SGHRS and CDR2 YFSETQ. With V trimmed by 4 bases and J by 3 bases, 6 bases remained unmatched. This CDR3 is built from 15 residues. CDR3 region: CASSPTGVSNEKLFF. CDR3 in DNA: TGCGCCAGCAGCCCAACAGGGGTATCTAATGAAAAACTGTTTTTT. Drawing the rest from reference TRBV5-1 and TRBJ1-4, the complete variable domain is KAGVTQTPRYLIKTRGQQVTLSCSPISGHRSVSWYQQTPGQGLQFLFEYFSETQRNKGNFPGRFSGRQFSNSRSEMNVSTLELGDSALYLCASSPTGVSNEKLFFGSGTQLSVL.

The chain carries TRBV6-1 and TRBJ1-1, with D possibly TRBD1 on 6 matching bases. Germline V gene data show CDR1 as MNHNS and CDR2 as SASEGT. V dropped 5 bases and J dropped 10 bases, with 20 bases sitting between them. This CDR3 is 14 amino acids long. Written as DNA, the CDR3 is TGTGCCAGCAGTCTACAGGGAGGGGAACAGGGAGCTTTCTTT. This gives the protein CASSLQGGEQGAFF.

This clone occurred once. V gene TRBV4-1 combines with J gene TRBJ1-2; D possibly corresponds to TRBD1 (5 bases). Germline V gene data show CDR1 as MGHRA and CDR2 as YSYEKL. Trimming removed 4 bases from V and 3 bases from J, with 15 bases in between. This CDR3 region has 15 residues. CDR3 nucleotide sequence: TGCGCCAGCAGCCTACCGCACCCCAGGGACTATGGCTACACCTTC. Protein sequence: CASSLPHPRDYGYTF.

CDR3: CASSYGGMSYEQYF. The CDR3 coding sequence is TGTGCCAGCAGTTATGGAGGGATGTCCTACGAGCAGTACTTC. The chain couples TRBV6-6 to TRBJ2-7, with TRBD2 as a possible D gene (6 bases). From germline, CDR1 is MNHNY and CDR2 SVGAGI (reference sequence). The CDR3 consists of 14 residues. Trimming shortened V by 3 bases and J by 1 base, and 10 bases separated the two germline ends.

The V call is TRBV6-6, the J call TRBJ2-3; 8 bases map to TRBD2. After removal of 2 bases from V and 3 bases from J, the junction contained 1 base not matched to a gene. This CDR3 contains 14 residues. The germline V gene has CDR1 MNHNY and CDR2 SVGAGI (reference sequence). The CDR3 bases are TGTGCCAGCAGTTACCGACTAGCGACAGATACGCAGTATTTT. It yields the protein CASSYRLATDTQYF.

The CDR3 protein is CASSLGGAGDTEAFF. In DNA, the CDR3 is TGTGCCAGCAGCCTGGGGGGCGCTGGGGACACTGAAGCTTTCTTT. The V gene is TRBV5-4, the J gene TRBJ1-1; tentative D call: TRBD1 (6 bases). V lost 4 bases to trimming and J lost 3 bases, with 16 bases between them. The length of the CDR3 is 15 residues. Germline V lookup: CDR1 SGHNT, CDR2 YYREEE (reference sequence).